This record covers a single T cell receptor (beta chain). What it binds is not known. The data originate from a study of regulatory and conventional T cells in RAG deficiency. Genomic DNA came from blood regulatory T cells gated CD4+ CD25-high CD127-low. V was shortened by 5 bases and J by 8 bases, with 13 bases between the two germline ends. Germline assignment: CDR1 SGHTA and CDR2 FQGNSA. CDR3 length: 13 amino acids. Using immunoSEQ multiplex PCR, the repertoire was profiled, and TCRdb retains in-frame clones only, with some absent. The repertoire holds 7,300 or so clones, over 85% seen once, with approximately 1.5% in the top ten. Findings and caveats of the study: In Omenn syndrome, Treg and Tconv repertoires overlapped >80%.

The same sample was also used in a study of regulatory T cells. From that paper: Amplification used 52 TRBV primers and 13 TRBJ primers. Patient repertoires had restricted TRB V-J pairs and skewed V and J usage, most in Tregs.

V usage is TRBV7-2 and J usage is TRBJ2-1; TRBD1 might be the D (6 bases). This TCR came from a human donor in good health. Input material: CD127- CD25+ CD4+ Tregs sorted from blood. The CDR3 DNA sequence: TGTGCCAGCAGCACGGAGCAGGGGTATGAGCAGTTCTTC. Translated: CASSTEQGYEQFF.